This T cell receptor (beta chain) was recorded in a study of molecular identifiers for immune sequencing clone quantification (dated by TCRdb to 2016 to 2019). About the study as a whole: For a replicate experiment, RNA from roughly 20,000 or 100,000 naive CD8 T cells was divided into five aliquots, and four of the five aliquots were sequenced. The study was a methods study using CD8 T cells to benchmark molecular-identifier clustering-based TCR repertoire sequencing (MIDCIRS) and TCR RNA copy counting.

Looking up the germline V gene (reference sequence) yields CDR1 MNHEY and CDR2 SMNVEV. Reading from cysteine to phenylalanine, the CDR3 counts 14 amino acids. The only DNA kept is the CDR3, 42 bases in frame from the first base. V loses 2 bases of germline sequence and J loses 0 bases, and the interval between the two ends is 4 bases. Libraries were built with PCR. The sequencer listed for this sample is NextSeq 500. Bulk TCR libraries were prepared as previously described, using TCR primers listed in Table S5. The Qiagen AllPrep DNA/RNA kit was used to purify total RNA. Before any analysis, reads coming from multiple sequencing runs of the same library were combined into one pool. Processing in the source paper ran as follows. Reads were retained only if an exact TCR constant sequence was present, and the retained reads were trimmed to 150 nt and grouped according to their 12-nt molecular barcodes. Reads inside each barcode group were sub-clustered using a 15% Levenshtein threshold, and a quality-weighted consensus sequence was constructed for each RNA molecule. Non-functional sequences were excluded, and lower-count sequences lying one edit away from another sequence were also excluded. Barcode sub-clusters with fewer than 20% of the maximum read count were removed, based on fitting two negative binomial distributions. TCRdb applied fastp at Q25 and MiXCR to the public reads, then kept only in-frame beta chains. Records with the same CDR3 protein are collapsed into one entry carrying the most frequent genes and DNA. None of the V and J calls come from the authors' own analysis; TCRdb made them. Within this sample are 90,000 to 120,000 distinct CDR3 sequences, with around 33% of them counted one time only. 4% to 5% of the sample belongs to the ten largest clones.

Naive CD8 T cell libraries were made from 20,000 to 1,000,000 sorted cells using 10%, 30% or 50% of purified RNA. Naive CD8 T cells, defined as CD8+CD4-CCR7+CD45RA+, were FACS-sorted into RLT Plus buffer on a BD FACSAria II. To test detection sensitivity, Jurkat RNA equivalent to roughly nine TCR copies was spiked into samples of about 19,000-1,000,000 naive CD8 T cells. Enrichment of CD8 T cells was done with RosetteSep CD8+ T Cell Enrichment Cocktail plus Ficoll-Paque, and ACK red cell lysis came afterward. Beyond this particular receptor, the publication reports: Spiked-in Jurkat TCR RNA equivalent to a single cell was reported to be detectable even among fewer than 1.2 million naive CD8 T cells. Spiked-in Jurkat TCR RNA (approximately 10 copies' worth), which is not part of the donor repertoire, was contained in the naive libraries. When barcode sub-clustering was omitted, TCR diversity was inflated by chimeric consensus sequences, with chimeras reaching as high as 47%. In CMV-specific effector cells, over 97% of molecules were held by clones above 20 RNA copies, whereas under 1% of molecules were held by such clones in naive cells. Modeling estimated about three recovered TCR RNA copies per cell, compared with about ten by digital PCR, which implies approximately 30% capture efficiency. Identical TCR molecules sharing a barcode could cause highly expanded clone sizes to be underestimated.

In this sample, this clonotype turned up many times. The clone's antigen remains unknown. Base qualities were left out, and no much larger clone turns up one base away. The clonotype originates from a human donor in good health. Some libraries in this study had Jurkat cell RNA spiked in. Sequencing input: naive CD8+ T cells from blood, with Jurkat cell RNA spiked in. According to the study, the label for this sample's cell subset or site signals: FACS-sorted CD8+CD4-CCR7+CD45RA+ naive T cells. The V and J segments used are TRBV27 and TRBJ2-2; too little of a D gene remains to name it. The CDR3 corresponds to CASSLQTNTGELFF. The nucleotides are TGTGCCAGCAGTTTACAGACGAACACCGGGGAGCTGTTTTTT.